Described below is a single T cell receptor (beta chain) sequence and its context. Germline V gives CDR1 SGHTS, CDR2 YDEGEE. Trimming cost V 2 bases and J 0 bases, with 9 bases left between them. This CDR3 is 15 amino acids long. The sample comes from a study of blood T cell repertoires in COVID-19. The method was immunoSEQ multiplex PCR; TCRdb's version includes in-frame clones alone and lacks a portion of them. The top ten clones hold 8.5% to 9.5% of a sample with about 250,000 clones, 85% of them seen once. The clonotype originates from a woman aged 45 to 65 with acute COVID-19. The sample was PBMCs or T cells enriched from blood (not recorded which). V is TRBV5-8 and J is TRBJ2-1; weak D call: TRBD2 (6 bases). CDR3: CASSFAGNSYNEQFF. The CDR3 DNA is TGTGCCAGCAGCTTTGCGGGAAACTCCTACAATGAGCAGTTCTTC. Full variable domain (outside the CDR3, taken from reference TRBV5-8 and TRBJ2-1): EAGVTQSPTHLIKTRGQQATLRCSPISGHTSVYWYQQALGLGLQFLLWYDEGEERNRGNFPPRFSGRQFPNYSSELNVNALELEDSALYLCASSFAGNSYNEQFFGPGTRLTVL.